The 10 T cell receptor beta chains presented below share a single source sample, sequenced in a study of blood T cell repertoires in COVID-19. TCRdb's table, derived via immunoSEQ multiplex PCR, lists solely in-frame clones and lacks some. The sample includes about 220,000 clones, 83% of them seen just once. The sequencing input was PBMCs or T cells enriched from blood (not recorded which). The receptors stem from a woman in her forties who had been exposed to COVID-19.

V is TRBV2 and J is TRBJ2-1; 11 bases match TRBD2. The CDR3 loop spans 14 amino acids. Germline CDR1 SNHLY, CDR2 FYNNEI. With V trimmed by 6 bases and J by 8 bases, 6 bases remained unmatched. CDR3 loop: CASSAGTSGDEQFF. The CDR3 DNA reads TGTGCCAGCAGCGCAGGGACTAGCGGCGATGAGCAGTTCTTC.

The chain joins TRBV27 to TRBJ1-2, with a weak D call TRBD1 (5 bases). Between the trimmed V and J ends, which lost 0 bases and 3 bases, there was a span of 11 bases. The CDR3 spans 15 residues. The germline V gene encodes CDR1 MNHEY and CDR2 SMNVEV (reference sequence). The CDR3: CASSLSGGKYYGYTF. CDR3 sequence (DNA): TGTGCCAGCAGTTTATCTGGGGGGAAGTACTATGGCTACACCTTC.

This clone has only a few counts. The chain joins TRBV6-6 to TRBJ2-1; perhaps TRBD2 as D (6 bases). The germline V gene encodes CDR1 MNHNY and CDR2 SVGAGI (reference sequence). The CDR3 length is 13 residues. V dropped 3 bases and J dropped 7 bases, with 10 bases sitting between them. CDR3 loop: CASSYGTGNEQFF. The CDR3 nucleotides are TGTGCCAGCAGTTATGGGACTGGAAATGAGCAGTTCTTC.

The chain links TRBV30 to TRBJ1-1; 7 nucleotides agree with TRBD1. CDR1 GTSNPN and CDR2 SVGIG come from the germline V gene (reference sequence). Losses at the gene ends were 3 bases for V and 7 bases for J; bases not matched to a gene: 8. The CDR3 is 13 residues long. This chain's CDR3 is CAWRETGAVEAFF. CDR3 nucleotide sequence: TGTGCCTGGAGAGAAACAGGGGCCGTTGAAGCTTTCTTT.

This chain joins TRBV5-6 and TRBJ1-2; perhaps TRBD1 as D (6 bases). CDR1 is SGHDT, CDR2 YYEEEE, per germline. The CDR3 has 13 residues. Trimming cost V 6 bases and J 6 bases, with 15 bases left between them. CDR3 DNA sequence: TGTGCCAGCAACTCCCCAGGGGTAAATGGCTACACCTTC. As protein: CASNSPGVNGYTF.

This sequence joins TRBV5-1 and TRBJ1-5; 7 bases map to TRBD1. V lost 4 bases and J lost 4; bases outside the gene matches: 8. CDR1 and CDR2 (germline): SGHRS, YFSETQ. The CDR3 is 15 residues long. The DNA of the CDR3 is TGCGCCAGCAGCCCCGAAGGGGGCGATAATCAGCCCCAGCATTTT. It encodes CASSPEGGDNQPQHF.

The gene calls are TRBV24-1 and TRBJ2-3, with D possibly matching TRBD1 (5 bases). V was shortened by 3 bases and J by 6 bases, with 12 bases between the two germline ends. The germline CDR1 and CDR2 sequences are KGHDR and SFDVKD. The CDR3 length is 14 residues. The CDR3 reads CATSDRQLWDTQYF. The DNA of the CDR3 is TGTGCCACCAGTGATAGACAGCTTTGGGATACGCAGTATTTT.

The chain carries TRBV6-2 or TRBV6-3 and TRBJ1-2, with 8 bases fitting TRBD1. Looked up from germline, CDR1 is MNHEY and CDR2 is SVGEGT. The CDR3 contains 13 residues. The V gene end was trimmed by 0 bases and the J gene end by 8 bases; junction bases not matched to a gene: 2. The CDR3 DNA sequence: TGTGCCAGCAGTTACTCGGGACAGGACGGCTACACCTTC. Its protein product is CASSYSGQDGYTF.

The chain has TRBV5-4 and TRBJ1-5; a weak D match, TRBD1 (5 bases). Germline loops: CDR1 SGHNT, CDR2 YYREEE (reference sequence). This CDR3 is built from 14 residues. Trimming cost V 4 bases and J 3 bases, with 11 bases left between them. The CDR3: CASSKDTTNQPQHF. CDR3 nucleotide sequence: TGTGCCAGCAGCAAGGACACCACCAATCAGCCCCAGCATTTT.

J is TRBJ2-1 and V is TRBV6-6, with a weak D call TRBD2 (5 bases). The germline gives CDR1 MNHNY, CDR2 SVGAGI (reference sequence). V lost 3 bases to trimming and J lost 1 base, with 7 bases between them. CDR3 length: 14 amino acids. Here the CDR3 DNA reads TGTGCCAGCAGTTATCGGACTTCCTACAATGAGCAGTTCTTC. This translates into CASSYRTSYNEQFF.